This T cell receptor (beta chain) was identified in a study of chemoradiotherapy in HPV16-positive cancers. About the research overall: A couple of HPV16-positive patients' cells yielded candidate HPV-specific clones and common motifs.

Notes on this clone: As yet, its antigen is unknown.

Generated by immunoSEQ multiplex PCR, the TCRdb table keeps only in-frame clones and is missing some. The data show about 21,000 clones, approximately 86% seen once. Whole-study findings and limits: Functional assays defining HPV-specific T cells used only a couple of HPV16-positive patients.

The specimen was blood, collected from a patient who underwent chemoradiotherapy. The receptor's source is a human donor with HPV-associated anogenital cancer.

The CDR3 nucleotides read TGTGCCAGCCCTACGAGGGGCGGGAGGGCAGATACGCAGTATTTT. Translated, it gives CASPTRGGRADTQYF. The V gene is TRBV9, the J gene TRBJ2-3; TRBD2 aligns across 9 bases. This CDR3 is 15 amino acids long. With 7 bases clipped from V and 4 bases from J, the junction kept 10 bases outside the gene matches. Per the germline V gene, CDR1 is SGDLS and CDR2 is YYNGEE. The full variable domain, rest sourced from reference TRBV9 and TRBJ2-3, is DSGVTQTPKHLITATGQRVTLRCSPRSGDLSVYWYQQSLDQGLQFLIQYYNGEERAKGNILERFSAQQFPDLHSELNLSSLELGDSALYFCASPTRGGRADTQYFGPGTRLTVL.